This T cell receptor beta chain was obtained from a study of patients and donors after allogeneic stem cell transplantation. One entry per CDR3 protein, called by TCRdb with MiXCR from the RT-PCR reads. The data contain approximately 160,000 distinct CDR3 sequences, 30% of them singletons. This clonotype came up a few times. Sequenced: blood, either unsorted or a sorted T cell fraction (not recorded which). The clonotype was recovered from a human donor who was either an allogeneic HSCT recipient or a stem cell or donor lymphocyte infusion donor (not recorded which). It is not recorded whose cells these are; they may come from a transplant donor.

The CDR3 sequence: CASSRAPGLGLFF. The CDR3 region has the DNA TGTGCCAGCAGCCGCGCCCCGGGACTAGGGTTGTTCTTC. The rearrangement uses TRBV3-1 and TRBJ2-1; 8 bases map to TRBD2. Germline loops: CDR1 LGHDT, CDR2 YNNKEL (reference sequence). CDR3 length: 13 amino acids. V trimming: 4 bases; J trimming: 15 bases; junction bases outside the gene matches: 11.